A single sample is the source of the 19 T cell receptor beta chains below, sequenced in a study of OX40 agonist ivuxolimab in advanced cancers. Produced via immunoSEQ multiplex PCR; TCRdb's table is partial and in-frame only. The table includes more than 35,000 clones, about 80% detected once. Sequenced material: CD4+ or CD8+ T cells sorted from blood, taken in a trial of the OX40 agonist ivuxolimab. The receptors stem from an adult with an advanced solid tumor such as melanoma, head and neck, liver or kidney cancer.

The chain carries TRBV9 and TRBJ2-1; D perhaps matches TRBD1 (6 bases). Germline CDR1 SGDLS, CDR2 YYNGEE. CDR3 length: 15 residues. V gave up 0 bases and J gave up 2 bases, with 9 bases separating them. DNA of the CDR3: TGTGCCAGCAGCGTAGGGGCAGGGGCCTACAATGAGCAGTTCTTC. It translates to CASSVGAGAYNEQFF.

The chain recombines TRBV5-1 with TRBJ2-7, with a tentative D call TRBD2 (6 bases). The CDR3 totals 16 residues. V was cut by 3 bases and J by 1 base, with 17 bases left in between. From germline, CDR1 is SGHRS and CDR2 YFSETQ. The CDR3 reads CASSSPGGVGSYEQYF. The DNA of the CDR3 is TGCGCCAGCAGCTCCCCTGGAGGGGTAGGATCCTACGAGCAGTACTTC.

In regard to this clone: At one end the junction does not follow the germline gene, possibly because of a read error. The V call is TRBV6-1, the J call TRBJ1-5, with 7 bases identical to TRBD1. The CDR3 has 13 amino acids. In germline, CDR1 is MNHNS, CDR2 SASEGT. The DNA of the CDR3 is TGTGCCAGCGGTGACAGGGCCAGCCAGCCCCAGCATTTT. Encoded protein: CASGDRASQPQHF.

The chain combines TRBV6-1 with TRBJ2-2; TRBD1 is a possible D gene (7 bases). This CDR3 contains 14 residues. Germline V gene data show CDR1 as MNHNS and CDR2 as SASEGT. The germline V and J ends were trimmed by 8 bases and 6 bases, with 16 bases remaining between them. In DNA form, the CDR3 reads TGTGCCAGCCAGACAGGGACTTACGCCGGGGAGCTGTTTTTT. Residues: CASQTGTYAGELFF.

The rearrangement links TRBV19 to TRBJ2-1; D gene ambiguous. V dropped 9 bases and J dropped 5 bases, with 14 bases sitting between them. Germline V gives CDR1 LNHDA, CDR2 SQIVND (reference sequence). The CDR3 is 13 amino acids. The CDR3 DNA reads as TGTGCCAGCCAAAGGAGCCGAGACAATGAGCAGTTCTTC. Its protein is CASQRSRDNEQFF. The full variable domain, completed using reference TRBV19 and TRBJ2-1, is DGGITQSPKYLFRKEGQNVTLSCEQNLNHDAMYWYRQDPGQGLRLIYYSQIVNDFQKGDIAEGYSVSREKKESFPLTVTSAQKNPTAFYLCASQRSRDNEQFFGPGTRLTVL.

This chain links TRBV7-9 with TRBJ1-2, with a possible D match to TRBD1 (5 bases). Per germline, CDR1 SEHNR and CDR2 FQNEAQ (reference sequence). Trimming removed 7 bases from V and 4 bases from J, with 16 bases in between. CDR3 length: 14 residues. CDR3 nucleotide sequence: TGTGCCAGCACCCCCGGGGAGACAGTCTATGGCTACACCTTC. Protein: CASTPGETVYGYTF.

V gene TRBV6-1 combines with J gene TRBJ1-1, with D maybe TRBD1 (5 bases). This CDR3 has 13 residues. The V gene lost 7 bases and the J gene lost 4 bases, with 13 bases spanning the gap. Per germline, CDR1 MNHNS and CDR2 SASEGT. The CDR3: CASIRDRGTEAFF. The CDR3 region has the DNA TGTGCCAGCATCCGAGACAGAGGCACTGAAGCTTTCTTT.

This clone was observed a few times. This rearrangement joins TRBV10-2 to TRBJ1-6; 8 bases fit TRBD1. Germline lookup yields CDR1 WSHSY and CDR2 SAAADI. The CDR3 covers 13 residues. The junction had 6 bases not matched to a gene; V was cut back by 11 bases and J by 6 bases. The CDR3: CAVRTGPNSPLHF. As DNA, the CDR3 is TGCGCCGTTCGGACAGGGCCTAATTCACCCCTCCACTTT.

This clone was picked up a small number of times. In DNA form, the CDR3 reads TGTGCCAGCAGCTTAGGTTTGGGTGGCGGGATAGCCTACAATGAGCAGTTCTTC. Translating it yields CASSLGLGGGIAYNEQFF. The chain joins TRBV11-3 to TRBJ2-1, with a possible D match to TRBD2 (6 bases). Germline-derived CDR1 and CDR2 are SGHNT and YENEEA. The CDR3 loop spans 18 amino acids. The V and J ends lost 1 base and 2 bases respectively, with 18 bases between them. The whole variable domain, remainder taken from reference TRBV11-3 and TRBJ2-1, is EAGVVQSPRYKIIEKKQPVAFWCNPISGHNTLYWYLQNLGQGPELLIRYENEEAVDDSQLPKDRFSAERLKGVDSTLKIQPAELGDSAVYLCASSLGLGGGIAYNEQFFGPGTRLTVL.

CDR3 sequence: CASSLLVSTGELFF. The CDR3, as DNA: TGTGCCAGCAGCTTATTAGTCTCGACCGGGGAGCTGTTTTTT. J is TRBJ2-2 and V is TRBV7-8; D remains unclear. The CDR3 length is 14 residues. V was trimmed by 2 bases and J by 5 bases, leaving 9 bases between them. Per the germline V gene, CDR1 is SGHVS and CDR2 is FQNEAQ.

V gene TRBV5-4 combines with J gene TRBJ2-5; TRBD1 agrees at 9 bases. The J call may be wrong; the DNA end is better matched by TRBJ2-7. The CDR3 contains 14 residues. Per germline, CDR1 SGHNT and CDR2 YYREEE (reference sequence). The CDR3 coding sequence is TGTGCCAGCAGCCACCGGGACAGGGAAGGCGAGCAGTACTTC. It is translated as CASSHRDREGEQYF.

The CDR3, as DNA: TGTGCCAGCAGCTTTCGACAGGCGGAGGACGAGCAGTTCTTC. Translated: CASSFRQAEDEQFF. The V gene is TRBV11-1, the J gene TRBJ2-1, with D possibly matching TRBD1 (6 bases). This CDR3 comprises 14 residues. The V end was cut by 3 bases, the J end by 10 bases, with 16 bases between. Germline V gene lookup returns CDR1 SGHAT and CDR2 FQDESV (reference sequence).

V and J are TRBV6-6 and TRBJ1-4; 9 bases are shared with TRBD1. The CDR3 length is 15 residues. V trimming: 6 bases; J trimming: 5 bases; junction bases outside the gene matches: 7. Germline lookup yields CDR1 MNHNY and CDR2 SVGAGI (reference sequence). This chain's CDR3 is CASSADRGLNEKLFF. The DNA for the CDR3 is TGTGCCAGCAGCGCGGACAGGGGCCTGAATGAAAAACTGTTTTTT.

Notes on this clone: No conserved phenylalanine or tryptophan is present at the end of the CDR3, so a read error is the likely explanation. The CDR3 region is CATGTATLNYGYTS. The CDR3 bases are TGTGCCACCGGGACAGCAACTCTTAACTATGGCTACACCTCC. V gene TRBV2 combines with J gene TRBJ1-2, with 7 bases matching TRBD1. CDR1 and CDR2 from the germline V gene are SNHLY and FYNNEI. The CDR3 is made up of 14 amino acids. The V segment lost 10 bases and the J segment 1 base; nucleotides outside the gene matches: 9.

In this sample, this clone turned up a few times. The V gene is TRBV7-3, the J gene TRBJ2-1; D not resolved. Trimming removed 1 base at V and 7 bases at J, with 8 bases between. Germline V gene data show CDR1 as SGHTA and CDR2 as FQGTGA. The CDR3 has 13 residues. CDR3 nucleotide sequence: TGTGCCAGCAGCTTAAGCAGGCTTAATGAGCAGTTCTTC. Translated: CASSLSRLNEQFF.

The gene calls are TRBV2 and TRBJ2-7, with D unclear. This CDR3 is 11 amino acids long. Germline-derived CDR1 and CDR2 are SNHLY and FYNNEI. V gave up 4 bases and J gave up 6 bases, with 7 bases separating them. CDR3 nucleotides: TGTGCCAGCAGTGCACGGGCCGAGCAGTACTTC. Translating gives CASSARAEQYF.

In this sample, this clone turned up once. This chain joins TRBV7-3 and TRBJ1-1; D is unresolved. The V and J ends lost 5 bases and 4 bases respectively, with 11 bases between them. Germline CDR1 and CDR2: SGHTA and FQGTGA. CDR3 length equals 13 residues. The CDR3 reads CASSAREGTEAFF. The CDR3 nucleotides read TGTGCCAGCAGCGCTAGAGAGGGCACTGAAGCTTTCTTT.

This clone was detected a few times. The V call is TRBV7-3, the J call TRBJ2-5, with D possibly TRBD1 on 6 matching bases. The CDR3 is 15 residues long. The ends were cut back, 5 bases at V and 0 bases at J, with 13 bases in the middle. CDR1 SGHTA and CDR2 FQGTGA come from the germline V gene. CDR3 nucleotides: TGTGCCAGCAGCCCGAGTGGGACACACCAAGAGACCCAGTACTTC. Protein: CASSPSGTHQETQYF.

A single count supports this clone. The chain combines TRBV7-2 with TRBJ2-7; TRBD1 or TRBD2 may be the D gene (6 bases each). Germline CDR1 and CDR2: SGHTA and FQGNSA. This CDR3 has 14 amino acids. V lost 4 bases and J 5 bases, leaving 15 bases between the germline ends. The CDR3 sequence is CASSYTGAGNEQYF. CDR3 bases: TGTGCCAGCAGCTATACGGGGGCAGGGAACGAGCAGTACTTC.